A selection of T cell receptor beta chains follows, all from one sample in a study of blood T cell repertoires in COVID-19. Generated by immunoSEQ multiplex PCR, the TCRdb table keeps only in-frame clones and is missing some. The data hold 150,000 to 200,000 clones, with roughly 90% observed a single time. Sequencing was carried out using peripheral blood. The origin of the receptors is an older woman with COVID-19, enrolled during active disease. The CDR3 runs from the conserved cysteine through the conserved F or W. The order of the fields is D gene, V gene, clone size, J gene, CDR3 protein, CDR3 DNA. The D gene is left open where the match is weak. For some rows the clone size is stated as once, few or many, or as a class when expanded; others skip it.

>TRBD1|TRBV30|NA|TRBJ1-6
CAGTGGRLNSPLHF
TGTGCCGGGACAGGGGGCCGACTCAATTCACCCCTCCACTTT
>TRBD1|TRBV30|NA|TRBJ1-3
CAWSVAGGNWGNTIYF
TGTGCCTGGAGTGTTGCAGGGGGCAATTGGGGAAACACCATATATTTT
>TRBD2|TRBV27|NA|TRBJ2-7
CASSPPPGLAGYEQYF
TGTGCCAGCAGTCCTCCCCCGGGACTAGCGGGCTACGAGCAGTACTTC
>TRBD2|TRBV7-2|NA|TRBJ2-5
CASSRRGLAGLQETQYF
TGTGCCAGCAGCCGGAGAGGGCTAGCGGGCCTTCAAGAGACCCAGTACTTC
>NA|TRBV24-1|NA|TRBJ2-1
CATSDFTGGDYNEQFF
TGTGCCACCAGTGATTTCACTGGGGGCGATTACAATGAGCAGTTCTTC
>NA|TRBV9|NA|TRBJ2-1
CASSREAASYNEQFF
TGTGCCAGCAGCCGAGAAGCGGCCTCCTACAATGAGCAGTTCTTC
>NA|TRBV3-1/TRBV3-2|NA|TRBJ1-1
CASSQDRVPALNTEAFF
TGTGCCAGCAGCCAAGACAGGGTTCCGGCCCTGAACACTGAAGCTTTCTTT
>TRBD1|TRBV2|NA|TRBJ1-4
CASSELPRGEKLFF
TGTGCCAGCAGTGAATTACCCAGGGGGGAAAAACTGTTTTTT
>TRBD1|TRBV11-2|NA|TRBJ2-3
CASSPGTERDTQYF
TGTGCCAGCAGCCCAGGGACAGAGCGGGATACGCAGTATTTT
>NA|TRBV5-1|NA|TRBJ1-1
CASSLTANTEAFF
TGCGCCAGCAGTCTTACAGCGAACACTGAAGCTTTCTTT
>NA|TRBV3-1/TRBV3-2|NA|TRBJ2-7
CASSQDLVQGAHEQYF
TGTGCCAGCAGCCAAGATCTTGTACAGGGAGCCCACGAGCAGTACTTC
>NA|TRBV28|few|TRBJ2-7
CASSSPGGLFYEQYF
TGTGCCAGCAGTTCCCCCGGGGGTCTTTTCTACGAGCAGTACTTC
>NA|TRBV28|NA|TRBJ1-2
CAGLTENYGYTF
TGTGCCGGCCTTACAGAAAACTATGGCTACACCTTC
>TRBD1|TRBV11-1|NA|TRBJ2-7
CASSIPRQGIPYEQYF
TGTGCCAGCAGCATACCGCGACAGGGAATCCCATACGAGCAGTACTTC
>TRBD2|TRBV27|NA|TRBJ2-7
CASRSLAELYEQYF
TGTGCCAGCAGATCACTAGCGGAACTCTACGAGCAGTACTTC
>NA|TRBV9|NA|TRBJ1-5
CASSVGLAGLQPQHF
TGTGCCAGCAGCGTAGGGTTGGCGGGACTTCAGCCCCAGCATTTT
>NA|TRBV7-9|NA|TRBJ1-6
CASSLRHPANNSPLHF
TGTGCCAGCAGCTTAAGACACCCGGCTAATAATTCACCCCTCCACTTT
>TRBD2|TRBV13|NA|TRBJ2-1
CASSPGLAGAFVNEQFF
TGTGCCAGCAGCCCGGGACTAGCGGGAGCCTTCGTAAATGAGCAGTTCTTC
>TRBD2|TRBV3-1/TRBV3-2|NA|TRBJ2-7
CASSQVLPGLAGGHYEQYF
TGTGCCAGCAGCCAAGTACTCCCGGGACTAGCGGGAGGCCACTACGAGCAGTACTTC
>TRBD1|TRBV6-2/TRBV6-3|NA|TRBJ2-7
CASSYSLPGQAYGQYF
TGTGCCAGCAGTTACTCACTACCGGGACAGGCCTACGGGCAGTACTTC
>TRBD2|TRBV3-1/TRBV3-2|NA|TRBJ2-2
CASSGGTSGGGELFF
TGTGCCAGCAGCGGCGGGACTAGCGGGGGCGGGGAGCTGTTTTTT
>NA|TRBV7-2|once|TRBJ2-7
CASSSRLPYEQYF
TGTGCCAGCAGCAGCCGACTCCCCTACGAGCAGTACTTC
>TRBD1|TRBV18|NA|TRBJ1-1
CASSLQGMNTEAFF
TGTGCCAGCTCACTACAGGGGATGAACACTGAAGCTTTCTTT
>NA|TRBV24-1|NA|TRBJ2-3
CATSDSRAGQYSTDTQYF
TGTGCCACCAGTGACTCCCGTGCGGGCCAATACAGCACAGATACGCAGTATTTT
>NA|TRBV6-5|once|TRBJ1-5
CVTAYQGPNQPQHF
TGTGTCACAGCCTATCAGGGGCCCAATCAGCCCCAGCATTTT
>NA|TRBV27|NA|TRBJ2-1
CASSPRGGPYNEQFF
TGTGCCAGCAGTCCCAGAGGGGGTCCGTACAATGAGCAGTTCTTC
>NA|TRBV3-1/TRBV3-2|NA|TRBJ2-5
CASSQAGGETQYF
TGTGCCAGCAGCCAAGCCGGAGGGGAGACCCAGTACTTC
>NA|TRBV28|NA|TRBJ1-6
CASSTQVSPLHF
TGTGCCAGCAGTACGCAGGTCTCACCCCTCCACTTT
>NA|TRBV30|NA|TRBJ1-5
CAWASDSNNQPQHF
TGTGCCTGGGCCTCGGACAGCAACAATCAGCCCCAGCATTTT
>NA|TRBV7-9|NA|TRBJ1-5
CASSRVNQPQHF
TGTGCCAGCAGCCGTGTCAATCAGCCCCAGCATTTT
>NA|TRBV28|NA|TRBJ1-2
CASSSLPTGIGYTF
TGTGCCAGCAGTTCCCTCCCTACAGGGATAGGCTACACCTTC
>NA|TRBV30|NA|TRBJ1-5
CAWSSDSDSNQPQHF
TGTGCCTGGAGTTCGGACAGCGATAGCAATCAGCCCCAGCATTTT
>TRBD1|TRBV24-1|NA|TRBJ2-7
CATTGQGSSEQYF
TGTGCCACCACCGGACAGGGATCGAGTGAGCAGTACTTC
>TRBD1|TRBV2|NA|TRBJ2-1
CASSVGQGSIVNEQFF
TGTGCCAGCAGTGTGGGACAGGGGAGTATCGTTAATGAGCAGTTCTTC
>TRBD2|TRBV2|once|TRBJ2-5
CASSWGGQYF
TGTGCCAGCTCCTGGGGGGGCCAGTACTTC
>NA|TRBV6-4|NA|TRBJ1-1
CASSLGARTEAFF
TGTGCCAGCAGTCTGGGGGCGCGAACTGAAGCTTTCTTT
>NA|TRBV19|NA|TRBJ2-1
CASSIYSSGVFNEQFF
TGTGCCAGTAGTATATATTCCAGCGGCGTCTTCAATGAGCAGTTCTTC
>TRBD1|TRBV4-2|NA|TRBJ1-2
CASSRPGQGNYGYTF
TGTGCCAGCAGCCGACCGGGACAGGGGAACTATGGCTACACCTTC
>TRBD1|TRBV29-1|NA|TRBJ2-3
CSVERTGGRADTQYF
TGCAGCGTTGAAAGGACAGGGGGACGCGCAGATACGCAGTATTTT
>NA|TRBV18|NA|TRBJ2-1
CASSPQILDSYNEQFF
TGTGCCAGCTCACCACAGATCCTAGACTCCTACAATGAGCAGTTCTTC
>TRBD2|TRBV7-9|NA|TRBJ2-7
CASSLYGPGGYEQYF
TGTGCCAGCAGCTTATACGGCCCGGGAGGCTACGAGCAGTACTTC
>NA|TRBV20-1|NA|TRBJ1-5
CSASPTYNQPQHF
TGCAGTGCTAGTCCCACTTACAATCAGCCCCAGCATTTT
>NA|TRBV19|NA|TRBJ2-3
CASSKVGGSTDTQYF
TGTGCCAGTAGTAAGGTGGGAGGTTCCACAGATACGCAGTATTTT
>NA|TRBV19|NA|TRBJ2-7
CASTGQNYEQYF
TGTGCCAGTACCGGACAGAACTACGAGCAGTACTTC
>TRBD2|TRBV18|NA|TRBJ2-7
CASSPAGGLYEQYF
TGTGCCAGCTCACCCGCGGGGGGTTTATACGAGCAGTACTTC
>TRBD1|TRBV7-2|NA|TRBJ1-5
CASSFRDRAQPQHF
TGTGCCAGCAGCTTCCGGGACAGAGCTCAGCCCCAGCATTTT
>NA|TRBV27|NA|TRBJ2-7
CASSLRGDSPEQYF
TGTGCCAGCAGTTTAAGGGGGGACAGTCCCGAGCAGTACTTC
>NA|TRBV6-2/TRBV6-3|NA|TRBJ2-1
CASSPGRNNEQFF
TGTGCCAGCAGCCCCGGCAGGAACAATGAGCAGTTCTTC
>NA|TRBV11-3|NA|TRBJ1-1
CASSLGAGSTEAFF
TGTGCCAGCAGCTTAGGGGCTGGGAGCACTGAAGCTTTCTTT
>TRBD2|TRBV4-3|NA|TRBJ2-7
CASSQGLAEGYEQYF
TGCGCCAGCAGCCAAGGGCTAGCGGAAGGCTACGAGCAGTACTTC
>NA|TRBV5-8|NA|TRBJ1-1
CASRARDGRETEAFF
TGTGCCAGCAGAGCCCGGGACGGGAGGGAAACTGAAGCTTTCTTT